These 26 T cell receptor beta chains were sequenced from one sample in a study of blood T cell repertoires in COVID-19. The data were produced by immunoSEQ multiplex PCR, yet TCRdb's version contains in-frame clones alone and is incomplete. The table includes under 300,000 clones, more than 75% detected once. The source material was PBMCs or T cells enriched from blood (not recorded which). All receptors derive from a woman aged 60 to 75 in a cohort exposed to, infected with or recovered from COVID-19 (not recorded which).

The CDR3 DNA is TGTGCCAGCAGCCAAAGGGGACTAGCGGGTGTGACCGGGGAGCTGTTTTTT. Its protein is CASSQRGLAGVTGELFF. V is TRBV3-1 (or the pseudogene TRBV3-2) and J is TRBJ2-2; 12 bases agree with TRBD2. Germline-derived CDR1 and CDR2 are LGHDT and YNNKEL (reference sequence). V was pared by 2 bases and J by 5 bases, with 6 bases of the junction left unmatched. The CDR3 runs 17 residues.

This chain uses TRBV7-9 with TRBJ2-1, with a tentative D call TRBD2 (7 bases). The ends were cut back, 0 bases at V and 6 bases at J, with 15 bases in the middle. Germline V gene data show CDR1 as SEHNR and CDR2 as FQNEAQ (reference sequence). CDR3 length: 16 amino acids. CDR3 in amino acids: CASSLAGGLGANEQFF. CDR3 bases: TGTGCCAGCAGCTTAGCGGGAGGGTTGGGGGCCAATGAGCAGTTCTTC.

The chain joins TRBV24-1 to TRBJ2-1, with a possible D match to TRBD1 (5 bases). The CDR3 covers 13 residues. Trimming cost V 9 bases and J 6 bases, with 14 bases left between them. CDR1 is KGHDR and CDR2 is SFDVKD in the germline V gene. As DNA, the CDR3 is TGTGCCACCGCACAGGTTGACATCAATGAGCAGTTCTTC. Translation gives CATAQVDINEQFF.

The chain has TRBV21-1 and TRBJ2-1; no DNA check was done on the table's D call, TRBD2. TRBV21-1 is tagged as a pseudogene. This CDR3 comprises 16 residues. The DNA of the CDR3 is TGTGCCAGCAGAGCAGGCGGGAGTATCTCCTACAATGAGCAGTTCTTC. It specifies CASRAGGSISYNEQFF.

The CDR3: CASSSRTSGIGGTQYF. The CDR3 bases are TGTGCCAGCAGCTCCCGGACTAGCGGGATAGGTGGTACGCAGTATTTT. The gene calls are TRBV7-2 and TRBJ2-3, with 12 bases identical to TRBD2. The CDR3 is 16 residues long. CDR1 is SGHTA and CDR2 is FQGNSA in the germline V gene. Germline trimming cut 4 bases from V and 8 bases from J; bases unmatched to any gene: 10.

The CDR3, as DNA: TGCGCCAGCAGCTTGGAGCCAGGGCTAGCGTCGATGGCTAATGAAAAACTGTTTTTT. This gives the protein CASSLEPGLASMANEKLFF. The chain employs TRBV5-1 and TRBJ1-4, with TRBD1 as a possible D gene (5 bases). V was trimmed by 0 bases and J by 3 bases, leaving 21 bases between them. Germline values: CDR1 SGHRS, CDR2 YFSETQ. The CDR3 has 19 residues.

The chain is built from TRBV20-1 and TRBJ2-2, with unresolved D. V dropped 3 bases and J dropped 5 bases, with 4 bases sitting between them. The CDR3 is 11 amino acids. Per germline, CDR1 DFQATT and CDR2 SNEGSKA (reference sequence). CDR3 region: CSASRTGELFF. DNA for the CDR3: TGCAGTGCTAGTCGGACCGGGGAGCTGTTTTTT.

The chain employs TRBV6-5 and TRBJ2-3; 11 positions agree with TRBD2. Per germline, CDR1 MNHEY and CDR2 SVGAGI. CDR3 length: 16 residues. Germline trimming cut 3 bases from V and 3 bases from J; bases unmatched to any gene: 5. The CDR3 nucleotides are TGTGCCAGCAGTTATGCCGGGACTAGCGGTACAGATACGCAGTATTTT. It codes for CASSYAGTSGTDTQYF.

CDR3 DNA sequence: TGTGCCACCAGCAGGGCCACTAGCGGTCCCTACAATGAGCAGTTCTTC. As protein: CATSRATSGPYNEQFF. This sequence joins TRBV15 and TRBJ2-1, with 8 bases identical to TRBD2. The CDR3 is 16 amino acids. V lost 3 bases, J lost 2 bases, and 6 bases stayed unmatched. Germline CDR1 reads LNHNV; CDR2 reads YYDKDF (reference sequence).

This clone was detected only once. This chain links TRBV5-6 with TRBJ1-2; 10 nucleotides match TRBD1. Germline V lookup: CDR1 SGHDT, CDR2 YYEEEE. This CDR3 has 13 residues. Germline trimming cut 4 bases from V and 8 bases from J; bases unmatched to any gene: 5. Here the CDR3 reads CASSVDRGNGYTF. The CDR3 nucleotides are TGTGCCAGCAGCGTGGACAGGGGGAACGGCTACACCTTC.

This clone occurred once. The gene calls are TRBV12-3 or TRBV12-4 and TRBJ2-1, with D possibly matching TRBD2 (6 bases). The CDR3 is made up of 13 amino acids. The V and J ends lost 6 bases and 1 base respectively, with 7 bases between them. CDR3 loop: CASRTRSYNEQFF. The CDR3 region has the DNA TGTGCCAGCAGGACTAGGTCCTACAATGAGCAGTTCTTC.

The rearrangement joins TRBV1 to TRBJ1-4; the tabulated D call, TRBD1, remains unverified against the DNA. TRBV1 is listed as a pseudogene. This CDR3 has 24 amino acids. The CDR3 DNA reads as TGCACCAGCAGCCATCCTCAAAATCGAACCGGGACAGTCAACCTTCTTCCGTTTAATGAAAAACTGTTTTTT. Its translation is CTSSHPQNRTGTVNLLPFNEKLFF.

This chain links TRBV28 with TRBJ2-7; D gene unclear. With 5 bases removed from V and 4 bases from J, the gap between germline ends came to 9 bases. This CDR3 has 12 amino acids. Germline loops: CDR1 MDHEN, CDR2 SYDVKM. In DNA form, the CDR3 reads TGTGCCAGCAGTCCCCGGGTGTACGAGCAGTACTTC. Translated, it gives CASSPRVYEQYF.

This clone was counted once. The genes are TRBV6-5 and TRBJ1-2; tentative D call: TRBD1 (5 bases). The CDR3 length is 15 residues. Germline V gives CDR1 MNHEY, CDR2 SVGAGI. The ends were cut back, 6 bases at V and 1 base at J, with 15 bases in the middle. In DNA, the CDR3 is TGTGCCAGCAGACCCAGACAGAACCTTAACTATGGCTACACCTTC. Protein sequence: CASRPRQNLNYGYTF.

The chain is built from TRBV7-8 and TRBJ1-5; D is possibly TRBD1 (5 bases). Looked up from germline, CDR1 is SGHVS and CDR2 is FQNEAQ. The CDR3 has 17 residues. V was pared by 0 bases and J by 2 bases, with 14 bases between. The CDR3 loop reads CASSLAWGASGNQPQHF. DNA for the CDR3: TGTGCCAGCAGCTTAGCTTGGGGCGCCTCGGGCAATCAGCCCCAGCATTTT.

The rearrangement joins TRBV12-3 or TRBV12-4 to TRBJ2-1; D perhaps matches TRBD2 (5 bases). Trimming shortened V by 5 bases and J by 10 bases, and 9 bases separated the two germline ends. This CDR3 region has 11 residues. In nucleotides, the CDR3 is TGTGCCAGCAGTGCTCGGGGAGAGCAGTTCTTC. This gives the protein CASSARGEQFF.

The chain couples TRBV4-3 to TRBJ2-4, with 7 positions matching TRBD1. The CDR3 consists of 15 residues. With V trimmed by 1 base and J by 6 bases, 6 bases remained unmatched. The germline CDR1 and CDR2 sequences are LGHNA and YSLEER. CDR3 DNA: TGCGCCAGCAGCCAAGTATCGACAGGGAGAAACATTCAGTACTTC. Its protein is CASSQVSTGRNIQYF.

This clone appeared a few times. This chain joins TRBV19 and TRBJ1-6, with 7 nucleotides matching TRBD1. The CDR3 runs 14 residues. Germline loops: CDR1 LNHDA, CDR2 SQIVND (reference sequence). V was clipped by 3 bases and J by 10 bases; unmatched bases: 6. CDR3 sequence reads: CASSIWQGESPLHF. The CDR3 DNA follows: TGTGCCAGTAGTATCTGGCAGGGGGAATCACCCCTCCACTTT.

The rearrangement joins TRBV5-6 to TRBJ1-6; 9 nucleotides align to TRBD1. The CDR3 has 14 amino acids. Germline V gives CDR1 SGHDT, CDR2 YYEEEE. V lost 4 bases, J lost 9 bases, and 5 bases stayed unmatched. CDR3 residues: CASSRGQGLSPLHF. CDR3 in DNA: TGTGCCAGCAGCCGCGGACAGGGGCTTTCACCCCTCCACTTT.

The CDR3 bases are TGCGCCAGCAGCTTGGGAAAGCGACTTGATGAGCAGTTCTTC. Amino acid sequence: CASSLGKRLDEQFF. The chain carries TRBV5-1 and TRBJ2-1; D unclear. V was shortened by 0 bases and J by 8 bases, with 12 bases between the two germline ends. This CDR3 is 14 amino acids long. The germline V gene has CDR1 SGHRS and CDR2 YFSETQ. Supplemented by reference TRBV5-1 and TRBJ2-1, the full variable domain reads KAGVTQTPRYLIKTRGQQVTLSCSPISGHRSVSWYQQTPGQGLQFLFEYFSETQRNKGNFPGRFSGRQFSNSRSEMNVSTLELGDSALYLCASSLGKRLDEQFFGPGTRLTVL.

The chain links TRBV27 to TRBJ2-1, with 14 bases fitting TRBD2. Germline V CDR1 and CDR2: MNHEY, SMNVEV (reference sequence). The CDR3 runs to 15 residues. Trimming at V came to 5 bases and at J to 9 bases, leaving 6 bases not matched to a gene. The CDR3 is CASSRLAGGGGEQFF. DNA of the CDR3: TGTGCCAGCAGTCGACTAGCGGGAGGGGGGGGTGAGCAGTTCTTC.

The chain recombines TRBV12-3 or TRBV12-4 with TRBJ2-5; D unresolved. This CDR3 is 11 amino acids long. Trimming pared 2 bases from V and 5 bases from J, leaving 3 bases between. The CDR3 sequence is CASSLYETQYF. The DNA for the CDR3 is TGTGCCAGCAGTTTATATGAGACCCAGTACTTC.

J is TRBJ2-3 and V is TRBV12-5; TRBD1 matches at 8 bases. Germline assignment: CDR1 LGHNT and CDR2 FRNRAP. After removal of 1 base from V and 7 bases from J, the junction contained 10 bases not matched to a gene. The CDR3 totals 16 residues. DNA of the CDR3: TGTGCTAGTGGTTTGGGACAGGGGAAGGGGGCCTATACGCAGTATTTT. It specifies CASGLGQGKGAYTQYF. The full variable domain, in which reference TRBV12-5 and TRBJ2-3 provide the parts outside the CDR3, is DARVTQTPRHKVTEMGQEVTMRCQPILGHNTVFWYRQTMMQGLELLAYFRNRAPLDDSGMPKDRFSAEMPDATLATLKIQPSEPRDSAVYFCASGLGQGKGAYTQYFGPGTRLTVL.

The chain couples TRBV11-2 to TRBJ1-3; possible D gene TRBD1, 5 bases. V was pared by 5 bases and J by 4 bases, with 9 bases between. The CDR3 sequence is 13 residues long. Germline-derived CDR1 and CDR2 are SGHAT and FQNNGV. DNA of the CDR3: TGTGCCAGCAGCAAGGGGATGGGAAACACCATATATTTT. Protein product: CASSKGMGNTIYF.

This clone was found a few times. This rearrangement joins TRBV2 to TRBJ2-1, with 10 bases fitting TRBD2. CDR1 SNHLY and CDR2 FYNNEI come from the germline V gene. This CDR3 comprises 15 residues. V shed 10 bases and J 1 base; nucleotides not matched to a gene: 7. CDR3 nucleotide sequence: TGTGCCACCAGACTAGCGGGCCCATCCTACAATGAGCAGTTCTTC. Amino acid sequence: CATRLAGPSYNEQFF.

This CDR3 is CAWSNSQYTEAFF. CDR3 in DNA: TGTGCCTGGAGCAACAGCCAGTACACTGAAGCTTTCTTT. The V call is TRBV30, the J call TRBJ1-1; D remains unclear. The CDR3 length is 13 residues. CDR1 and CDR2 (germline): GTSNPN, SVGIG (reference sequence). Trimming shortened V by 3 bases and J by 3 bases, and 11 bases separated the two germline ends.